The source of this T cell receptor (beta chain) is a study of PD-1 blockade in mismatch repair-deficient tumors. Study-level background: Patients had more than ten mismatch repair-deficient cancer types, all previously treated and progressing. Points from the study as a whole: Tumor-resident clones, often undetectable pretreatment in blood, expanded then contracted after pembrolizumab.

All patients were mismatch repair deficient, assessed by either PCR or immunohistochemistry. Three pembrolizumab responders had their TCRs sequenced. Profiled with immunoSEQ multiplex PCR; TCRdb holds only in-frame clones, not every one. The top ten hold roughly 13% of the sample, which has just under 65,000 clones, about 87% seen once. As regards this clone: Antigen: not known.

The receptor was isolated from an adult with mismatch repair-deficient cancer. The sample consisted of peripheral blood, taken 52 weeks after starting pembrolizumab.

For the CDR3, the DNA is TGCAGCGTTTGTGAACGCCCCTACGAGCAGTACTTC. Translation gives CSVCERPYEQYF. The chain joins TRBV29-1 to TRBJ2-7; D ambiguous. The CDR3 sequence is 12 residues long. Trimming removed 5 bases at V and 2 bases at J, with 10 bases between. The germline V gene has CDR1 SQVTM and CDR2 ANQGSEA.